A selection of T cell receptor beta chains follows, all from one sample in a study of regulatory T cells in long-lasting Graves disease. TCRdb reprocessed the multiplex PCR reads via MiXCR and lists one record per CDR3 protein. The profile covers 400,000 to 650,000 distinct CDR3 sequences, with 15% to 20% appearing a single time and 20% to 25% taken by the ten largest. These data were also filed under a second study, of T cells in Graves' hyperthyroidism and ophthalmopathy.

The specimen comprised peripheral blood mononuclear cells (PBMCs), sampled at new diagnosis, from a patient treated with antithyroid drugs. The source of these receptors is a woman aged 35-65 years with Graves disease. Each CDR3 is given with its conserved first and last residue. D genes are given only for firm matches. For some rows the clone size is stated as once, few or many, or as a class when expanded; others skip it.

>TRBJ2-5|TRBV4-1|NA|NA
TGCGCCAGCAGCCAAGATGAGCGAGAGACCCAGTACTTC
CASSQDERETQYF
>TRBJ1-1|TRBV7-9|NA|few
TGTGCCAGCAACGGGGGGGGAAACACTGAAGCTTTCTTT
CASNGGGNTEAFF
>TRBJ2-1|TRBV6-4|TRBD2|NA
TGTGCCAGCAGTGAGGATTCTAGCGGGGGGGCTTTTCAGTTCTTC
CASSEDSSGGAFQFF
>TRBJ1-1|TRBV6-1|NA|many
TGTGCCAGCAGTCCGCCGAAGAACACTGAAGCTTTCTTT
CASSPPKNTEAFF
>TRBJ2-5|TRBV13|TRBD1|NA
TGTGCCAGCAGCTTACAGGGGGCGAGTCAAGAGACCCAGTACTTC
CASSLQGASQETQYF
>TRBJ1-1|TRBV28|NA|NA
TGTGCCAGCAGTTTACCCCCTGGGGTCAACACTGAAGCTTTCTTT
CASSLPPGVNTEAFF
>TRBJ1-1|TRBV6-1|NA|many
TGTGCCAGCAGTGAACGACTGAACACTGAAGCTTTCTTT
CASSERLNTEAFF
>TRBJ1-2|TRBV6-1|NA|NA
TGTGCCAGCAGTGAGTTTGGGGGCAGGGCTTATGGCTACACCTTC
CASSEFGGRAYGYTF
>TRBJ2-5|TRBV12-3/TRBV12-4|NA|few
TGTGCCAGCAGTTTTCGGGGAGGAAAAGAGACCCAGTACTTC
CASSFRGGKETQYF
>TRBJ1-2|TRBV19|TRBD1|NA
TGTGCCAGTACACAGGGGATTAACTATGGCTACACCTTC
CASTQGINYGYTF
>TRBJ1-3|TRBV6-1|TRBD1|NA
TGTGCCAGCAGTCTACAAAGGGGGCTAAACACCATATATTTT
CASSLQRGLNTIYF
>TRBJ1-1|TRBV6-2/TRBV6-3|NA|many
TGTGCCAGCAGTTTTCAAGGGACGAACACTGAAGCTTTCTTT
CASSFQGTNTEAFF
>TRBJ2-7|TRBV7-9|NA|few
TGTGCCAGCAGCCCAGATGGGACGGACTTC
CASSPDGTDF
>TRBJ1-1|TRBV20-1|NA|many
TGCAGTGCTAGACCCGGACCCAACACTGAAGCTTTCTTT
CSARPGPNTEAFF